This note documents a single T cell receptor (beta chain) sequence. What it binds is not known. These data come from a study of long-term antiretroviral therapy in people with HIV. Findings and limits, study-wide: Drawn between about 2003 and 2017, the blood was possibly obtained under older ART regimens. Following ART, diversity rose but still fell short of transplant donor controls.

Sequencing relied on immunoSEQ assay v3.0, run at survey level. Sequencing set out to capture about 40,000-50,000 T-cell genomes per sample. Repertoires were generated with immunoSEQ multiplex PCR, while TCRdb's copy carries only in-frame clones and drops some. The profile covers approximately 36,000 clones, with over 70% appearing a single time and 6% to 7% taken by the ten largest. The V gene's germline CDR1 is MNHEY and CDR2 SVGAGI. V lost 0 bases to trimming and J lost 3 bases; unmatched junction nucleotides: 0. This CDR3 has 15 amino acids. Ahead of DNA extraction, samples held about 0.95-10 million cryopreserved PBMC each.

The receptor was derived from a man in his late teens or twenties with HIV. The sequencing used unsorted PBMCs, collected 0.6 years after starting antiretroviral therapy. The chain joins TRBV6-5 to TRBJ2-1; TRBD2 matches 9 bases. The CDR3 is CASSYSSGSYNEQFF. In DNA form, the CDR3 reads TGTGCCAGCAGTTACTCTAGCGGGAGCTACAATGAGCAGTTCTTC.